The 4 T cell receptor beta chains presented below share a single source sample, sequenced in a study of OX40 agonist ivuxolimab in advanced cancers. Profiling relied on immunoSEQ multiplex PCR, and the TCRdb table lists in-frame clones only, not all of them. The table has roughly 68,000 clones, about nine tenths seen once. The specimen was CD4+ or CD8+ T cells sorted from blood, collected in a trial of the OX40 agonist ivuxolimab. These receptor sequences come from an adult with an advanced solid tumor such as melanoma, head and neck, liver or kidney cancer.

The rearrangement links TRBV9 to TRBJ2-3, with 11 bases aligning to TRBD2. Looked up from germline, CDR1 is SGDLS and CDR2 is YYNGEE. The CDR3 spans 16 residues. The trim removed 0 bases at V and 3 bases at J, leaving 3 bases unmatched. CDR3 DNA: TGTGCCAGCAGCGTAGGTTCTAGCGGGAGGACAGATACGCAGTATTTT. This translates into CASSVGSSGRTDTQYF.

The chain recombines TRBV9 with TRBJ2-1, with 9 bases lining up with TRBD1. CDR1 is SGDLS, CDR2 YYNGEE, per germline. J gave up 4 bases and V 3 bases, and 2 bases lay outside the gene matches. There are 14 residues in the CDR3. The chain's CDR3 is CASSEGQGYNEQFF. For the CDR3, the DNA is TGTGCCAGCAGCGAGGGACAGGGTTACAATGAGCAGTTCTTC. Based on the CDR3 plus reference TRBV9 and TRBJ2-1, the full variable domain is DSGVTQTPKHLITATGQRVTLRCSPRSGDLSVYWYQQSLDQGLQFLIQYYNGEERAKGNILERFSAQQFPDLHSELNLSSLELGDSALYFCASSEGQGYNEQFFGPGTRLTVL.

This clone was counted between two and nine times. V and J are TRBV13 and TRBJ2-1; no clear D gene. The CDR3 sequence is 15 residues long. V lost 1 base and J 9 bases, leaving 16 bases between the germline ends. The germline V gene has CDR1 PRHDT and CDR2 FYEKMQ (reference sequence). CDR3 residues: CASSLASYWEPEQFF. CDR3 coding DNA: TGTGCCAGCAGCTTAGCTTCCTACTGGGAACCTGAGCAGTTCTTC.

The chain links TRBV5-1 to TRBJ2-2; 8 nucleotides agree with TRBD2. Germline CDR1 reads SGHRS; CDR2 reads YFSETQ. The CDR3 consists of 15 residues. Trimming cost V 4 bases and J 4 bases; bases outside gene matches: 6. The CDR3 loop reads CASSEDTSGTGELFF. The CDR3 region has the DNA TGCGCCAGCAGCGAGGATACTAGCGGCACCGGGGAGCTGTTTTTT.